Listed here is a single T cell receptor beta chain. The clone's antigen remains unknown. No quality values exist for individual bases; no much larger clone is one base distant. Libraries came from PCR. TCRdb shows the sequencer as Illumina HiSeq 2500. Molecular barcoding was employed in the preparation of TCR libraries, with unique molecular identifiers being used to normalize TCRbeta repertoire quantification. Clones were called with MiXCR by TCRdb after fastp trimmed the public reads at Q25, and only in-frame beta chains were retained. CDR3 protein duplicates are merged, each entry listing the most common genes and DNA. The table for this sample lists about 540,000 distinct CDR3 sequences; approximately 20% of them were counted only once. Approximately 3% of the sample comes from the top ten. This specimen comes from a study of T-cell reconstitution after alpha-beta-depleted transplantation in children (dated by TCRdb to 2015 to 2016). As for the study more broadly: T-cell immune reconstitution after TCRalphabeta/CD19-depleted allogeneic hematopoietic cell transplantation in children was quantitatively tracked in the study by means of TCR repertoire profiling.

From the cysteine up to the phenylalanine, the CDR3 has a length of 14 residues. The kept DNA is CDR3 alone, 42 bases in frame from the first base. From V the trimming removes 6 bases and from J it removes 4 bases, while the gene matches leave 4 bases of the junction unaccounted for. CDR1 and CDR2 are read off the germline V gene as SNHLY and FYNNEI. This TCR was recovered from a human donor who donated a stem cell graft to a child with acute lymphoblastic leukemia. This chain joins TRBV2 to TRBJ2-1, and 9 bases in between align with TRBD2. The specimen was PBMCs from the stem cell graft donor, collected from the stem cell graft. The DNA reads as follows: TGTGCCAGCAGCTGGACTAGCGAATACAATGAGCAGTTCTTC. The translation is CASSWTSEYNEQFF. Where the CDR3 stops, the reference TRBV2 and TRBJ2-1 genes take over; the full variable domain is EPEVTQTPSHQVTQMGQEVILRCVPISNHLYFYWYRQILGQKVEFLVSFYNNEISEKSEIFDDQFSVERPDGSNFTLKIRSTKLEDSAMYFCASSWTSEYNEQFFGPGTRLTVL.